This T cell receptor beta chain was sequenced for a study of blood T cell repertoires in COVID-19. About the study: The United States, Italy and Spain were the sources of the acute and convalescent COVID-19 samples. T cells, B-cell-depleted T cells, or PBMCs provided the cDNA or gDNA that served as material.

The germline gives CDR1 SGHVS, CDR2 FNYEAQ. The germline V and J ends were trimmed by 5 bases and 2 bases, with 18 bases remaining between them. The CDR3 contains 16 residues. Original analysis: Reference gene primer amplification gave estimated nucleated cell counts. TCRdb's copy holds only in-frame clones and misses some; the assay was immunoSEQ multiplex PCR. Clone size and the V and J calls come from that table; the DNA yielded D and trimming. Altogether 70,000 or so clones are present, approximately 83% being singletons, with the ten largest covering 16%. Recruited during active infection, patients (from Seattle) were subsequently followed longitudinally.

The genes are TRBV7-6 and TRBJ1-2; perhaps TRBD1 as D (6 bases). This receptor was obtained from a man between 35 and 55 years old with COVID-19, enrolled during active disease. The sequenced sample was peripheral blood. In DNA form, the CDR3 reads TGTGCCAGCAGCCCAGATACTATAAGGGGGAACTATGGCTACACCTTC. This gives the protein CASSPDTIRGNYGYTF.